The clone carrying this T cell receptor (beta chain) was recorded many times. What it binds is unknown. The sample is drawn from a study of T cells after yellow fever vaccination. TCRdb used MiXCR to reprocess the 5' RACE reads, holding one entry per CDR3 protein. The sample includes about 69,000 distinct CDR3 sequences, about 6% of them seen just once. Germline assignment: CDR1 MDHEN and CDR2 SYDVKM. V lost 4 bases, J lost 9 bases, and 7 bases lay in between. The CDR3 spans 11 residues. Study-level results: Subsequent to the booster, the majority of primary-vaccination clones reappeared (under 98% CD4, 85% to 90% CD8).

This sequence originates from a man between 18 and 29 years old who received the YFV17D yellow fever vaccine. The chain links TRBV28 to TRBJ2-1; no definite D call. The source material was CD4+ T cells sorted from PBMCs, sampled more than 13 days after the first yellow fever vaccination. CDR3 coding DNA: TGTGCCAGCAGTTATGCGTCTGAGCAGTTCTTC. Residues: CASSYASEQFF.